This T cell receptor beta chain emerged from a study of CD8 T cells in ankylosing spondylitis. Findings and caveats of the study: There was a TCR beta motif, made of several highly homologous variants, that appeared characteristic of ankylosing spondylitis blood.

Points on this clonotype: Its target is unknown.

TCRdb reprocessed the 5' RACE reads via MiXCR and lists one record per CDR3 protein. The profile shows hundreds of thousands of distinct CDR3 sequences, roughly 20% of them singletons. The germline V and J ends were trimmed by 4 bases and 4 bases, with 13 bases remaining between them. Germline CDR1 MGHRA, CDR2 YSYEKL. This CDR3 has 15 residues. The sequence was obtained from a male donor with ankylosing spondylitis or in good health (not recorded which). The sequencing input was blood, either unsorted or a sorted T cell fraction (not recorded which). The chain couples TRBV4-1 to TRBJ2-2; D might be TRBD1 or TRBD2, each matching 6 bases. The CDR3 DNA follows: TGCGCCAGCAGCCCCCCCCGGGGGCGCACCGGGGAGCTGTTTTTT. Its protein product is CASSPPRGRTGELFF.